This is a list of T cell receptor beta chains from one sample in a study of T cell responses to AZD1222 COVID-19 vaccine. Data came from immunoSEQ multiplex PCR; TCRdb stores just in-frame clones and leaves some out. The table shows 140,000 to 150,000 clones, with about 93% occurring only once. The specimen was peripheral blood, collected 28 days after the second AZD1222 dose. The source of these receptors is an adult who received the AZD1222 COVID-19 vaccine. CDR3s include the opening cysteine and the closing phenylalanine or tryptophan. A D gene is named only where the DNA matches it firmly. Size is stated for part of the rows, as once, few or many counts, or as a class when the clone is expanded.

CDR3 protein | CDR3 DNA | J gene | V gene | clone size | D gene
CASSLVGGGSSYNEQFF | TGTGCCAGCAGCTTGGTGGGCGGGGGGAGCTCCTACAATGAGCAGTTCTTC | TRBJ2-1 | TRBV5-4 | - | TRBD2
CASGGRSEETQYF | TGCGCCAGCGGGGGACGATCTGAAGAGACCCAGTACTTC | TRBJ2-5 | TRBV5-1 | - | -
CASSSLGPYEQYF | TGTGCCAGCAGTTCGCTAGGCCCCTACGAGCAGTACTTC | TRBJ2-7 | TRBV6-6 | few | -
CASRQPGQGNEQYF | TGTGCCAGCAGACAGCCGGGACAGGGAAACGAGCAGTACTTC | TRBJ2-7 | TRBV6-5 | - | TRBD1
CASSLGSRGTGELFF | TGTGCCAGCAGCTTAGGTAGCAGGGGCACCGGGGAGCTGTTTTTT | TRBJ2-2 | TRBV7-6 | - | -
CASGLVGYNQPQHF | TGTGCTAGTGGTTTGGTCGGTTACAATCAGCCCCAGCATTTT | TRBJ1-5 | TRBV12-5 | - | -
CASSQSTGRGTEAFF | TGCGCCAGCAGCCAATCGACAGGGAGGGGGACTGAAGCTTTCTTT | TRBJ1-1 | TRBV5-1 | few | TRBD1
CASSGLEGTDTQYF | TGTGCCAGCAGTGGCTTGGAGGGGACAGATACGCAGTATTTT | TRBJ2-3 | TRBV2 | - | -
CASSYYPPTENTEAFF | TGTGCCAGCAGTTACTACCCGCCTACAGAGAACACTGAAGCTTTCTTT | TRBJ1-1 | TRBV6-5 | few | -
CASNPRGARGTEAFF | TGTGCCAGCAACCCACGGGGGGCGCGCGGCACTGAAGCTTTCTTT | TRBJ1-1 | TRBV7-9 | - | -
CASSQNRGGQPQHF | TGTGCCAGCAGCCAAAACAGGGGAGGTCAGCCCCAGCATTTT | TRBJ1-5 | TRBV3-1/TRBV3-2 | - | TRBD1
CASSVRGATNEKLFF | TGTGCCAGCAGCGTTAGGGGCGCAACTAATGAAAAACTGTTTTTT | TRBJ1-4 | TRBV7-9 | - | -